One sample yielded the 10 T cell receptor beta chains listed below, sequenced in a study of blood T cell repertoires in COVID-19. Profiling relied on immunoSEQ multiplex PCR, and the TCRdb table lists in-frame clones only, not all of them. Counted here are approximately 390,000 clones, about 83% occurring once; the ten biggest clones make up roughly 9.4%. The sequenced material came from PBMCs or T cells enriched from blood (not recorded which). These receptors were collected from a woman between 50 and 59 years old who had recovered from COVID-19.

This clone turned up a few times. This chain uses TRBV7-9 with TRBJ1-1; D gene ambiguous. This CDR3 has 13 residues. Germline V gives CDR1 SEHNR, CDR2 FQNEAQ (reference sequence). The V gene lost 3 bases and the J gene lost 4 bases, with 9 bases spanning the gap. CDR3 coding DNA: TGTGCCAGCAGCTTTCCCGGGATCACTGAAGCTTTCTTT. It specifies CASSFPGITEAFF.

The CDR3 DNA reads as TGTGCCAGCAGCTTAAAGGGGGTAGATACGCAGTATTTT. It translates to CASSLKGVDTQYF. The chain uses TRBV5-6 and TRBJ2-3, with a weak D call TRBD1 (6 bases). Trimming shortened V by 2 bases and J by 5 bases, and 9 bases separated the two germline ends. The germline V gene has CDR1 SGHDT and CDR2 YYEEEE. The CDR3 extends over 13 amino acids. The variable domain in full, with the rest retrieved from reference TRBV5-6 and TRBJ2-3, is DAGVTQSPTHLIKTRGQQVTLRCSPKSGHDTVSWYQQALGQGPQFIFQYYEEEERQRGNFPDRFSGHQFPNYSSELNVNALLLGDSALYLCASSLKGVDTQYFGPGTRLTVL.

The V gene is TRBV28, the J gene TRBJ1-2, with D unclear. The CDR3 is 14 amino acids. Trimming removed 6 bases from V and 3 bases from J, with 14 bases in between. CDR1 is MDHEN, CDR2 SYDVKM, per germline. CDR3 DNA: TGTGCCAGCAGCCCGCCGGGTTCGTACTATGGCTACACCTTC. Translating gives CASSPPGSYYGYTF.

The rearrangement uses TRBV7-2 and TRBJ2-5; TRBD2 matches at 8 bases. From germline, CDR1 is SGHTA and CDR2 FQGNSA. The CDR3 totals 15 residues. The V gene end was trimmed by 3 bases and the J gene end by 5 bases; junction bases not matched to a gene: 8. The CDR3 DNA reads as TGTGCCAGCAGCTTTGCGGGGGGCGGTCGGGAGACCCAGTACTTC. This gives the protein CASSFAGGGRETQYF.

The chain joins TRBV18 to TRBJ1-6; 8 positions match TRBD1. The germline CDR1 and CDR2 sequences are KGHSH and LQKENI. The V gene end was trimmed by 2 bases and the J gene end by 10 bases; junction bases not matched to a gene: 10. CDR3 size: 16 residues. The DNA of the CDR3 is TGTGCCAGCTCACCAGCCCCCGACAGGGGTTCGTCACCCCTCCACTTT. Translated: CASSPAPDRGSSPLHF.

The CDR3 DNA follows: TGTGCCAGCTCACCACTTACACTAGCGGGGGAAGGGCCAGATACGCAGTATTTT. Its translation: CASSPLTLAGEGPDTQYF. The V and J genes are TRBV18 and TRBJ2-3; TRBD2 matches 11 bases. This CDR3 comprises 18 residues. Germline CDR1 reads KGHSH; CDR2 reads LQKENI. Trimming removed 1 base from V and 4 bases from J; junction bases left unmatched: 10.

The table lists this clone with a count of one. The genes are TRBV6-6 and TRBJ1-5; D possibly corresponds to TRBD1 (5 bases). In germline, CDR1 is MNHNY, CDR2 SVGAGI (reference sequence). This CDR3 region has 11 residues. The CDR3 DNA reads as TGTGGTACAGGAGTAGATCAGCCCCAGCATTTT. This sequence encodes CGTGVDQPQHF.

This chain joins TRBV7-3 and TRBJ2-7, with unresolved D. The CDR3 is 12 residues long. Germline CDR1 is SGHTA and CDR2 is FQGTGA. The V and J ends lost 4 bases and 2 bases respectively, with 6 bases between them. The CDR3 loop reads CASSSNPYEQYF. In nucleotides, the CDR3 is TGTGCCAGCAGCTCTAACCCCTACGAGCAGTACTTC.

This rearrangement joins TRBV6-5 to TRBJ2-1; TRBD2 agrees at 7 bases. The CDR3 is 15 residues long. V lost 7 bases, J lost 9 bases, and 15 bases stayed unmatched. Germline CDR1 reads MNHEY; CDR2 reads SVGAGI. The CDR3 DNA reads as TGTGCCAGCACCCTGGCCCGGGCGGGGGTTGGTGAGCAGTTCTTC. Translation gives CASTLARAGVGEQFF.

This clone was counted only a few times. The J gene is TRBJ2-7, the V gene TRBV19; D may be TRBD1 (7 bases). CDR1 LNHDA and CDR2 SQIVND come from the germline V gene (reference sequence). The V and J ends lost 6 bases and 3 bases respectively, with 15 bases between them. This CDR3 region has 14 residues. Here the CDR3 DNA reads TGTGCCAGTAGCCTCGGCGGGACAGTCTACGAGCAGTACTTC. It is translated as CASSLGGTVYEQYF.